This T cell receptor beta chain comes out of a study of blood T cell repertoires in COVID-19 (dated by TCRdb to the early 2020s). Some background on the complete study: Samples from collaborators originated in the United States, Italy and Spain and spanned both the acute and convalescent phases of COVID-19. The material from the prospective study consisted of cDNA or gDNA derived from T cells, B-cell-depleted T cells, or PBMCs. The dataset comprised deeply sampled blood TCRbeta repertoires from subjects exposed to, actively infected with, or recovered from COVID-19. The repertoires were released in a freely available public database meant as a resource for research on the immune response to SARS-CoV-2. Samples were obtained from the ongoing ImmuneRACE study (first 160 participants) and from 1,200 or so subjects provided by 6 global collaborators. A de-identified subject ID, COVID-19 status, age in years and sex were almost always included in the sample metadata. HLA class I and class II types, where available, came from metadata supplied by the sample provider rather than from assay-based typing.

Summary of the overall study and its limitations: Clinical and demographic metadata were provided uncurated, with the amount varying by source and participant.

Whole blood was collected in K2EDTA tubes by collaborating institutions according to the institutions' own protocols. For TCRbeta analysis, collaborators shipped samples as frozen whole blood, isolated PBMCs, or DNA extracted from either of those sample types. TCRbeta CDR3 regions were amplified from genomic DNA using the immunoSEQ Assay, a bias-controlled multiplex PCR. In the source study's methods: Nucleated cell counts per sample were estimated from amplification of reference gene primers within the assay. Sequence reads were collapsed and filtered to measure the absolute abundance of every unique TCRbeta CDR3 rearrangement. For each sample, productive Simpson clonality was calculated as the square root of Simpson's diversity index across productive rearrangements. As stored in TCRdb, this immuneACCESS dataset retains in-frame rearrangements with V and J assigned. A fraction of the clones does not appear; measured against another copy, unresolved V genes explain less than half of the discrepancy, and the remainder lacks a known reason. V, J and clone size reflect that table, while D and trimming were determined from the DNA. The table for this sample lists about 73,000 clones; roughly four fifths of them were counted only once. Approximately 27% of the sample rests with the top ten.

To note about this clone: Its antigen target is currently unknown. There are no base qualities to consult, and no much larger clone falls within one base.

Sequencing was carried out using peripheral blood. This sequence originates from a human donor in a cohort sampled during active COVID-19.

The CDR3 reads CASSPGPNTEAFF. The DNA reads as follows: TGTGCCAGCTCACCAGGGCCGAACACTGAAGCTTTCTTT. The rearranged segments are TRBV18 and TRBJ1-1; the D gene is unclear. CDR3 length: 13 amino acids, cysteine to phenylalanine. Solely the CDR3 DNA is kept, with 39 bases framed from the first base. In the germline V gene, CDR1 corresponds to KGHSH and CDR2 to LQKENI. Relative to germline, V is 2 bases shorter and J is 1 base shorter, with 5 bases between their ends.